Below, 12 T cell receptor beta chains from the same sample are listed, as sequenced in a study of response to subunit inactivated influenza vaccine. TCRdb processed the RT-PCR reads anew with MiXCR; each CDR3 protein has one entry. The sample holds around 490,000 distinct CDR3 sequences, 7.6% seen once. The sample was PBMCs from blood, taken roughly 24 months after vaccination. Receptors originate from a man between 50 and 69 years old who received an inactivated influenza vaccine.

This clonotype occurred many times. The chain is built from TRBV12-3 or TRBV12-4 and TRBJ1-5; no definite D call. The V gene lost 1 base and the J gene lost 4 bases, with 8 bases spanning the gap. The CDR3 sequence is 14 residues long. CDR3 DNA: TGTGCCAGCAGTTTAGACGGGAGGAATCAGCCCCAGCATTTT. Protein sequence: CASSLDGRNQPQHF.

The table lists this clonotype with many counts. The chain links TRBV9 to TRBJ1-1, with D perhaps matching TRBD1 (5 bases). V lost 0 bases, J lost 6 bases, and 12 bases lay in between. From germline, CDR1 is SGDLS and CDR2 YYNGEE. This CDR3 is 14 amino acids long. The CDR3 DNA sequence: TGTGCCAGCAGCGTAGAAGGGGCCTGGGCTGAAGCTTTCTTT. Amino acids: CASSVEGAWAEAFF.

This clonotype was observed at least ten times. The chain combines TRBV20-1 with TRBJ2-5; a weak D match, TRBD1 (5 bases). This CDR3 is 13 amino acids long. Germline V CDR1 and CDR2: DFQATT, SNEGSKA (reference sequence). V lost 7 bases to trimming and J lost 2 bases, with 14 bases between them. The CDR3 sequence: CSVATASQETQYF. The DNA for the CDR3 is TGCAGTGTCGCGACAGCTTCTCAAGAGACCCAGTACTTC.

A few counts support this clonotype. The rearrangement joins TRBV29-1 to TRBJ2-5; tentative D call: TRBD1 (7 bases). CDR1 and CDR2 from the germline V gene are SQVTM and ANQGSEA. The CDR3 spans 13 residues. The V and J ends lost 7 bases and 5 bases respectively, with 17 bases between them. Here the CDR3 DNA reads TGCAGCGGGGGCCTCCAGGGGGGCGAGACCCAGTACTTC. It codes for CSGGLQGGETQYF.

The chain employs TRBV2 and TRBJ2-2; D tentatively fits TRBD1 or TRBD2 (5 bases each). Deletions cut 7 bases from V and 5 bases from J, with 20 bases between. The CDR3 length is 16 residues. The germline V gene has CDR1 SNHLY and CDR2 FYNNEI. This chain's CDR3 is CASIHGAGARTGELFF. The CDR3, as DNA: TGTGCCAGCATTCACGGGGCAGGAGCAAGGACCGGGGAGCTGTTTTTT.

The chain is built from TRBV7-9 and TRBJ2-3; D gene ambiguous. The V gene's germline CDR1 is SEHNR and CDR2 FQNEAQ (reference sequence). There are 16 residues in the CDR3. Trimming took off 4 bases at V and 4 bases at J, with 18 bases between the two ends. The CDR3 nucleotides read TGTGCCAGCAGCTCAGCCGAGACACGCCGAGCAGATACGCAGTATTTT. This sequence encodes CASSSAETRRADTQYF.

This clonotype was recorded a few times. The rearrangement joins TRBV20-1 to TRBJ2-3; D perhaps matches TRBD1 (6 bases). The CDR3 runs 13 residues. CDR1 and CDR2 (germline): DFQATT, SNEGSKA (reference sequence). Trimming took 5 bases from V and 2 from J, leaving 11 bases between them. CDR3 DNA sequence: TGCAGTGCTCTGGGACATCTCACAGATACGCAGTATTTT. Protein sequence: CSALGHLTDTQYF.

This chain connects TRBV28 to TRBJ2-7; D is uncertain. This CDR3 has 12 amino acids. The V end lost 3 bases, the J end lost 3 bases, and 6 bases lay between the germline ends. Germline-derived CDR1 and CDR2 are MDHEN and SYDVKM. This chain's CDR3 is CASSFVRYEQYF. CDR3 DNA sequence: TGTGCCAGCAGTTTCGTTCGCTACGAGCAGTACTTC. Based on the CDR3 plus reference TRBV28 and TRBJ2-7, the full variable domain is DVKVTQSSRYLVKRTGEKVFLECVQDMDHENMFWYRQDPGLGLRLIYFSYDVKMKEKGDIPEGYSVSREKKERFSLILESASTNQTSMYLCASSFVRYEQYFGPGTRLTVT.

Notes on this clonotype: Likely a read error: the CDR3 ends without its conserved phenylalanine or tryptophan. The chain couples TRBV9 to TRBJ2-5, with 7 bases fitting TRBD1. Unmatched junction bases numbered 10, after V lost 4 bases and J lost 4 bases. Looked up from germline, CDR1 is SGDLS and CDR2 is YYNGEE. The CDR3 has 15 residues. The CDR3 DNA is TGTGCCAGCAGCACCCTTGGGACAGATTTAGAGACCCAGTACCTC. Translating it yields CASSTLGTDLETQYL.

There are many counts of this clonotype. The chain links TRBV20-1 to TRBJ2-3, with 10 bases identical to TRBD2. The trim removed 3 bases at V and 2 bases at J, leaving 8 bases unmatched. Germline V lookup: CDR1 DFQATT, CDR2 SNEGSKA (reference sequence). The CDR3 contains 16 residues. The CDR3 reads CSARISGGPNTDTQYF. The CDR3 DNA reads TGCAGTGCTAGGATTAGCGGGGGGCCCAACACAGATACGCAGTATTTT.

This clonotype showed up just a few times. The rearrangement links TRBV6-1 to TRBJ2-2; 7 nucleotides match TRBD1. This CDR3 region has 18 residues. CDR1 is MNHNS and CDR2 is SASEGT in the germline V gene. V lost 2 bases to trimming and J lost 1 base; unmatched junction nucleotides: 10. The CDR3 here is CASSEKDLGGENTGELFF. The CDR3 DNA sequence: TGTGCCAGCAGTGAAAAGGACTTAGGGGGCGAGAACACCGGGGAGCTGTTTTTT.

This clonotype was seen more than once but under ten times. J is TRBJ2-5 and V is TRBV15; D is tentatively TRBD1 or TRBD2 (5 bases each). The germline gives CDR1 LNHNV, CDR2 YYDKDF (reference sequence). Trimming took 0 bases from V and 5 from J, leaving 16 bases between them. The CDR3 loop spans 16 amino acids. The CDR3 sequence is CATSRDSGRSLETQYF. CDR3 DNA sequence: TGTGCCACCAGCAGAGACTCGGGACGGAGTTTGGAGACCCAGTACTTC.